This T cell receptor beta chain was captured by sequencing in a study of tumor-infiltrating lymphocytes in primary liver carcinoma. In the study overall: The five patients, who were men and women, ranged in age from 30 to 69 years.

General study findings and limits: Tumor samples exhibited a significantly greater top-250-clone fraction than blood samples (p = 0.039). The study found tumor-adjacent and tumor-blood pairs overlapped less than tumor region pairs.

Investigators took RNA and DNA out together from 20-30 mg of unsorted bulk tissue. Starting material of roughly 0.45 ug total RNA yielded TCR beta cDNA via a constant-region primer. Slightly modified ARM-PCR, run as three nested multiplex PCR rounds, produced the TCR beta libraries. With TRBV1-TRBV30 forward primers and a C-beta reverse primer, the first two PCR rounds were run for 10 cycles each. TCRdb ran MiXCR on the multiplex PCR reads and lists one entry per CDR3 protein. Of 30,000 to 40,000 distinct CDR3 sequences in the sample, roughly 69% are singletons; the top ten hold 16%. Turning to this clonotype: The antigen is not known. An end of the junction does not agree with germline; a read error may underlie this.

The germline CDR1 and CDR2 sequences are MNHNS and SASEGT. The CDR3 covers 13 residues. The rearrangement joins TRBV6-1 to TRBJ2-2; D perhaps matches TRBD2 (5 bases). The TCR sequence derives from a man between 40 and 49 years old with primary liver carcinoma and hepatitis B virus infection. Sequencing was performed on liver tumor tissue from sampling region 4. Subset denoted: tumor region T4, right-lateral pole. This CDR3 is CTSSEADTGELLF. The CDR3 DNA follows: TGTACCAGCAGTGAAGCCGACACCGGGGAGCTGCTTTTT.